This T cell receptor beta chain was profiled in a study of shared clonotypes between healthy human individuals. About the research overall: Plates per donor: three CD4 naive, three CD4 memory, two CD8 naive, one CD8 memory. Study observations and caveats: For sorted subsets, rarefaction showed incomplete sequencing despite large depth. For naive CD4 cells, roughly 4.8% of clonotypes were shared across a handful of donors.

CD45RO negativity and positive selection for CCR7 defined naive CD8 cells, a population that excluded terminally differentiated effector memory CD45RA+ cells. Notes on this clone: Its antigen is as yet unknown.

CDR1 is SGHAT and CDR2 is FQNNGV in the germline V gene. V dropped 2 bases and J dropped 4 bases, with 11 bases sitting between them. CDR3 length: 14 amino acids. This table comes from immunoSEQ multiplex PCR, and its TCRdb copy is limited to in-frame clones, with some not included. The sample has just over 2,000,000 clones; about 95% are singletons. This sequence was found in a man aged 18-30 years in good health. The sample consisted of naive CD8+ T cells sorted from blood. The gene calls are TRBV11-2 and TRBJ1-1; no clear D. CDR3 coding DNA: TGTGCCAGCAGCTTATCGTGGGCCCTCACTGAAGCTTTCTTT. Amino acids: CASSLSWALTEAFF.